Presented here are 3 T cell receptor beta chains from one specimen sequenced in a study of technical replicates of blood from several donors. Repertoires were generated with immunoSEQ multiplex PCR, while TCRdb's copy carries only in-frame clones and drops some. The sample consists of about 85,000 clones, around 94% of them appearing once. The specimen sequenced was T cells isolated from PBMCs. The source of these receptors is a human donor in good health.

CDR3 sequence (DNA): TGTGCCAGTAGAGTAGGCAGACTCTCTGGAAACACCATATATTTT. Protein sequence: CASRVGRLSGNTIYF. The chain carries TRBV19 and TRBJ1-3; D is unclear. The CDR3 contains 15 residues. The germline V gene encodes CDR1 LNHDA and CDR2 SQIVND (reference sequence). The V end lost 6 bases, the J end lost 0 bases, and 12 bases lay between the germline ends.

The chain links TRBV30 to TRBJ2-5; D remains unclear. V was pared by 3 bases and J by 2 bases, with 7 bases between. Germline V gene lookup returns CDR1 GTSNPN and CDR2 SVGIG (reference sequence). The CDR3 runs to 12 residues. The CDR3 nucleotides read TGTGCCTGGAGGGCACAACAAGAGACCCAGTACTTC. Translating gives CAWRAQQETQYF. The full variable domain, with the rest looked up from reference TRBV30 and TRBJ2-5, is SQTIHQWPATLVQPVGSPLSLECTVEGTSNPNLYWYRQAAGRGLQLLFYSVGIGQISSEVPQNLSASRPQDRQFILSSKKLLLSDSGFYLCAWRAQQETQYFGPGTRLLVL.

A single count supports this clone. The rearrangement uses TRBV25-1 and TRBJ2-7; no firm D call. The CDR3 is 13 amino acids. Germline lookup yields CDR1 MGHDK and CDR2 SYGVNS. Trimming shortened V by 10 bases and J by 0 bases, and 13 bases separated the two germline ends. CDR3 nucleotides: TGTGCCACTTCAGGCTCTTACTCCTACGAGCAGTACTTC. It yields the protein CATSGSYSYEQYF.